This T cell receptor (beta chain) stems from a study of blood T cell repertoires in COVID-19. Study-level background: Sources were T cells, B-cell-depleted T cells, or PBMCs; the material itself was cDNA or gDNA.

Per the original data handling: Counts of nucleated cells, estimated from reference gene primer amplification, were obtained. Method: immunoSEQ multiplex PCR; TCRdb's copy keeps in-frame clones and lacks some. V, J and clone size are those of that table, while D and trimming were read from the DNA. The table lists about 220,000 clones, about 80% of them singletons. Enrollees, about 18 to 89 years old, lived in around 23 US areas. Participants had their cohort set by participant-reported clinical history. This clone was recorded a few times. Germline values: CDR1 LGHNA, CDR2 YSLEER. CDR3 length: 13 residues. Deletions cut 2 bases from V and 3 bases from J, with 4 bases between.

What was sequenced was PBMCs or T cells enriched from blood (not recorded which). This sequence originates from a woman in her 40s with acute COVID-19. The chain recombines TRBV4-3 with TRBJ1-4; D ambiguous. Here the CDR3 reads CASSQQANEKLFF. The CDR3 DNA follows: TGCGCCAGCAGCCAACAGGCTAATGAAAAACTGTTTTTT.